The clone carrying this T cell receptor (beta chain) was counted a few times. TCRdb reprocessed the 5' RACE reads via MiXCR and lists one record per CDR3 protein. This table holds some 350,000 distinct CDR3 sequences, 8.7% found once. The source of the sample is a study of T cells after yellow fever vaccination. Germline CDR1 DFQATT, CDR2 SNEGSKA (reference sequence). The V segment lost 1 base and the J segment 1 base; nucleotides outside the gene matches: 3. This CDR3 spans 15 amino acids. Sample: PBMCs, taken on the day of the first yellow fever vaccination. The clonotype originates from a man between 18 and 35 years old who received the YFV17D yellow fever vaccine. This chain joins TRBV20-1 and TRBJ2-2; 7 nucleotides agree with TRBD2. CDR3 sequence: CSARVGGGNTGELFF. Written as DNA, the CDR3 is TGCAGTGCTAGAGTGGGGGGGGGGAACACCGGGGAGCTGTTTTTT.